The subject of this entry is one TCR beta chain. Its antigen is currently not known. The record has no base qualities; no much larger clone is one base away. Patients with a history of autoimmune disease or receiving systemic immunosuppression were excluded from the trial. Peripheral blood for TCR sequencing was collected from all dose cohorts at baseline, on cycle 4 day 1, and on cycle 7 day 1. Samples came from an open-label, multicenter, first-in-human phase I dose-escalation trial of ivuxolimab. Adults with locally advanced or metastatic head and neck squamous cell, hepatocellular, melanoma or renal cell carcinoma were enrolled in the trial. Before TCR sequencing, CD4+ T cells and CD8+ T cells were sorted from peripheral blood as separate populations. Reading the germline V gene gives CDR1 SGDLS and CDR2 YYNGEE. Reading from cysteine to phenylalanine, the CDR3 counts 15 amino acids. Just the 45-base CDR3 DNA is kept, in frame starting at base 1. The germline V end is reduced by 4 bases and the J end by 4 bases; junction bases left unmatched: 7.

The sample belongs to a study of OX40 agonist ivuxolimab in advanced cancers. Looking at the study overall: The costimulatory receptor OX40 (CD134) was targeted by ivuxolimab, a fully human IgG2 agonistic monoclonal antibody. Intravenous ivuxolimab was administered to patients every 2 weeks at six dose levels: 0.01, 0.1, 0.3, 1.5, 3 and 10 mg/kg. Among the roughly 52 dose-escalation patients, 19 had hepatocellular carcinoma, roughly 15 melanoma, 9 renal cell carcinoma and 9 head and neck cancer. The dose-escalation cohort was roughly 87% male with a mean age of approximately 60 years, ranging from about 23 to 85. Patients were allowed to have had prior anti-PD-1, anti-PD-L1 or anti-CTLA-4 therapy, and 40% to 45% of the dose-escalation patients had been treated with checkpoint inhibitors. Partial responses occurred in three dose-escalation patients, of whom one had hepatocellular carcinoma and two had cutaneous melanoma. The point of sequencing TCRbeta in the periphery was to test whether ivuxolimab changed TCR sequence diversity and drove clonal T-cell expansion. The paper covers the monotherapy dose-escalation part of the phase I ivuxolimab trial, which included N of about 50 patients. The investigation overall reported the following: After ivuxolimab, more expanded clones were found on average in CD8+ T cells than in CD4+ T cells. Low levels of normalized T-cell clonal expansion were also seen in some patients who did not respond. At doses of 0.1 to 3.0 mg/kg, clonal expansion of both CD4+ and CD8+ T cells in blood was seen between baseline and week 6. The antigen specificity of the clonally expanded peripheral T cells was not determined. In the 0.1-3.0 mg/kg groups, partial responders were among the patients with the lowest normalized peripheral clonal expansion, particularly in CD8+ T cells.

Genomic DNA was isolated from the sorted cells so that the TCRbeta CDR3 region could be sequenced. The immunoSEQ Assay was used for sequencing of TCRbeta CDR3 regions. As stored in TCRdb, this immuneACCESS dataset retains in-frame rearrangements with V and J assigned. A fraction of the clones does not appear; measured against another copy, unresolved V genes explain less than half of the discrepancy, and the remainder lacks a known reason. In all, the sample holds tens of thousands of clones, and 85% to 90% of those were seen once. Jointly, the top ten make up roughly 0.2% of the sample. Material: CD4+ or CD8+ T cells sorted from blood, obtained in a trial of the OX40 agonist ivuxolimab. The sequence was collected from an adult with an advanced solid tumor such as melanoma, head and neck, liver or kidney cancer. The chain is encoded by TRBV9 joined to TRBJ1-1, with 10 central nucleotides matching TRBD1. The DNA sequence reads TGTGCCAGCAGCCCCTCCGGACAGGGGGGCACTGAAGCTTTCTTT. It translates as CASSPSGQGGTEAFF.